A selection of T cell receptor beta chains follows, all from one sample in a study of blood T cell repertoires in COVID-19. Some clones are missing from TCRdb's copy, which holds only in-frame ones; the method was immunoSEQ multiplex PCR. The table has 80,000 to 100,000 clones, more than 70% seen once. Sequenced material: peripheral blood. The source is a man in his 70s with acute or convalescent COVID-19. The CDR3 runs from the conserved cysteine through the conserved F or W. A D gene is named only where the DNA matches it firmly. Expanded clones are given a class, and other clones once, few, many or no size at all.

V	size	J	D	DNA	CDR3
TRBV19	-	TRBJ1-2	-	TGTGCCAGTCGGGACACTGACTACACCTTC	CASRDTDYTF
TRBV5-1	many	TRBJ2-1	TRBD2	TGCGCCAGCAGCGGAGATAGCGGGAGGGCCCACAATGAGCAGTTCTTC	CASSGDSGRAHNEQFF
TRBV3-1/TRBV3-2	-	TRBJ2-7	-	TGTGCCAGCAGCCAAAGGGACTTGGGGGGACACGAGCAGTACTTC	CASSQRDLGGHEQYF
TRBV28	-	TRBJ2-5	-	TGTGCCAGCAGTCCCCGGGGTCTTAGGGTAAAAGAGGAAAAAGAGACCCAGTACTTC	CASSPRGLRVKEEKETQYF
TRBV19	-	TRBJ1-1	-	TGTGCCAGTAGGGCAGACATATTGAACACTGAAGCTTTCTTT	CASRADILNTEAFF
TRBV18	-	TRBJ2-7	-	TGTGCCAGCTCACCGATGACTAGGACCGGCGAGCAGTACTTC	CASSPMTRTGEQYF
TRBV4-2	many	TRBJ1-1	TRBD1	TGTGCCAGCAGCCAAGAGGGACAGGGTGGGACTGAAGCTTTCTTT	CASSQEGQGGTEAFF
TRBV11-2	-	TRBJ1-1	-	TGTGCCAGCAGCTTGCGGGGTGAAGCTTTCTTT	CASSLRGEAFF
TRBV5-1	-	TRBJ2-5	TRBD1	TGCGCCAGCAGCTTGGGGGGGACAGGAATCGAGACCCAGTACTTC	CASSLGGTGIETQYF
TRBV19	-	TRBJ2-7	TRBD1	TGTGCCAGTAGTATGGGAGGGACAGGGATCTACGAGCAGTACTTC	CASSMGGTGIYEQYF
TRBV6-5	-	TRBJ1-2	-	TGTGCCAGCACCCCCGCCGGGGGAGCTAACTATGGCTACACCTTC	CASTPAGGANYGYTF
TRBV18	-	TRBJ1-5	-	TGTGCCAGCTCACCCGGGGCGGGTCGGGGGCAGCCCCAGCATTTT	CASSPGAGRGQPQHF
TRBV27	-	TRBJ1-6	-	TGTGCCAGCAGTTTGGTGCGGGATAATTCACCCCTCCACTTT	CASSLVRDNSPLHF
TRBV28	-	TRBJ1-5	-	TGTGCCAGCAGCCCTCCGGGGTTGGTTGAGCCCCAGCATTTT	CASSPPGLVEPQHF
TRBV6-6	once	TRBJ2-1	-	TGTGCCAGCAGTTCCCCCGATGGAGGGCAAACGAATGAGCAGTTCTTC	CASSSPDGGQTNEQFF
TRBV9	-	TRBJ2-1	TRBD2	TGTGCCAGCAGCGTAGGGTTGGGGACTAGCGGGAGTGATGAGCAGTTCTTC	CASSVGLGTSGSDEQFF
TRBV4-2	-	TRBJ1-2	-	TGTGCCAGCAGCCAAGATGGGGGGATGGTTGGCTACACCTTC	CASSQDGGMVGYTF
TRBV11-3	-	TRBJ2-1	-	TGTGCCAGCAGCTTAGGACACAGTAGCTCCTACAATGAGCAGTTCTTC	CASSLGHSSSYNEQFF
TRBV27	few	TRBJ2-4	TRBD1	TGTGCCAGCAGTTCAATATCCGGGACAGGGGCATCGTTGGGCAAAAACATTCAGTACTTC	CASSSISGTGASLGKNIQYF
TRBV24-1	-	TRBJ2-2	TRBD1	TGTGCCACCAGTGACCTGACAGGGGACACCGGGGAGCTGTTTTTT	CATSDLTGDTGELFF
TRBV3-1/TRBV3-2	-	TRBJ1-6	-	TGTGCCAGCAGCCAAGATGAGGCGGTTCTCTATAATTCACCCCTCCACTTT	CASSQDEAVLYNSPLHF
TRBV19	-	TRBJ2-2	-	TGTGCCAGTAGTACTCCGAGGCAGAACACCGGGGAGCTGTTTTTT	CASSTPRQNTGELFF
TRBV5-1	-	TRBJ2-5	-	TGCGCCAGCAGCCGGGGGGCCCCCACAGAGACCCAGTACTTC	CASSRGAPTETQYF
TRBV24-1	-	TRBJ2-3	-	TGTGCCACCAGTGAGTTGGGAGCCCCAGCCGCGCAGTATTTT	CATSELGAPAAQYF
TRBV7-2	-	TRBJ2-7	-	TGTGCCAGCAGCTTAGTTGGAGGGGGGGTAAGCTCCTACGAGCAGTACTTC	CASSLVGGGVSSYEQYF
TRBV5-1	-	TRBJ2-5	-	TGCGCCAGCAGCTTGAGTCAGGGTAGGGGAACCCAGTACTTC	CASSLSQGRGTQYF